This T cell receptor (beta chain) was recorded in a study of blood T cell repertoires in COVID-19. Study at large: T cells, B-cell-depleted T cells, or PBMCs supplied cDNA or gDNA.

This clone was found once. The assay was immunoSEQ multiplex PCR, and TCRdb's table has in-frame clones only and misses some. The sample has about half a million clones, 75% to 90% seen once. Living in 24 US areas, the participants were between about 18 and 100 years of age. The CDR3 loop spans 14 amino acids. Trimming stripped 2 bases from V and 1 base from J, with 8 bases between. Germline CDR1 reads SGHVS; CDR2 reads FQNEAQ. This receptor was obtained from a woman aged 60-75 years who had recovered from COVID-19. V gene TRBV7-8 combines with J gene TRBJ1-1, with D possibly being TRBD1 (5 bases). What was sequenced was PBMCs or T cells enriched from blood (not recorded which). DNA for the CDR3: TGTGCCAGCAGCTTAACAACAGGGAACACTGAAGCTTTCTTT. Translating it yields CASSLTTGNTEAFF.